This TCR beta chain was captured in a study of monozygotic twins with inflammatory bowel disease. The CDR3 runs to 18 residues. Germline V gene data show CDR1 as SGHRS and CDR2 as YFSETQ. The input for each TCR library was approximately 4,000 ng of total RNA. TCRdb reprocessed the 5' RACE reads and keeps a single row for each CDR3 protein, giving no DNA. The table lists about 210,000 distinct CDR3 sequences, with around 7.6% in the top ten. V and J are TRBV5-1 and TRBJ2-2; the D gene TCRdb calls, TRBD2, cannot be checked with no DNA. The specimen sequenced was blood. The receptor was isolated from a human donor with ulcerative colitis or Crohn's disease, or a healthy co-twin of an affected twin (not recorded which). The CDR3 loop reads CASSLEEVAQPNAGELFF.